The TCR beta chain under discussion was sequenced for a study of T cell responses to AZD1222 COVID-19 vaccine. Study results and limitations: Vaccine-associated CD4 TCRs spanned spike, dominant at 160-218 and 743-854.

V was shortened by 6 bases and J by 6 bases, with 12 bases between the two germline ends. CDR3 length: 13 residues. Germline V CDR1 and CDR2: MNHEY, SVGAGI. This clone was observed a handful of times. Its cognate antigen is unknown. The protocol was immunoSEQ multiplex PCR, while the TCRdb copy is restricted to in-frame clones and leaves out a portion. The data show over 70,000 clones, with less than 85% seen just once and around 21% held by the top ten. The source of this sequence is an adult in good health. This material consisted of peripheral blood, taken on day 0 of AZD1222 vaccination. The V and J genes are TRBV6-5 and TRBJ1-5, with D unclear. The DNA for the CDR3 is TGTGCCAGCAGCCCCGGGCCATCTCAGCCCCAGCATTTT. It specifies CASSPGPSQPQHF.